This TCR beta chain was recovered during a study of blood T cell repertoires in COVID-19. The participants were between roughly 18 and 100 years old and came from under 25 US areas. Membership in each cohort depended on participant-reported clinical history. Individuals in the exposed group had encountered a COVID-19 case within 2 weeks preceding study entry. In the authors' methods: Reference gene primer amplification gave estimated nucleated cell counts. The data were produced by immunoSEQ multiplex PCR, yet TCRdb's version contains in-frame clones alone and is incomplete. From that table come the V and J calls and clone size; the DNA was used to work out D and trimming. This sample has roughly 400,000 clones; approximately 90% occur once, and the top ten carry about 0.78%. CDR3 length: 15 amino acids. V lost 2 bases to trimming and J lost 8 bases; unmatched junction nucleotides: 13. CDR1 is GTSNPN, CDR2 SVGIG, per germline (reference sequence).

This clonotype was obtained from a woman aged 40 to 50 who had been exposed to COVID-19. The source material was PBMCs or T cells enriched from blood (not recorded which). V is TRBV30 and J is TRBJ2-3; the match to TRBD2 covers 7 bases. The CDR3 spells CAWSPASGLWGTQYF. The CDR3 DNA follows: TGTGCCTGGAGTCCCGCTAGCGGTCTTTGGGGTACGCAGTATTTT.